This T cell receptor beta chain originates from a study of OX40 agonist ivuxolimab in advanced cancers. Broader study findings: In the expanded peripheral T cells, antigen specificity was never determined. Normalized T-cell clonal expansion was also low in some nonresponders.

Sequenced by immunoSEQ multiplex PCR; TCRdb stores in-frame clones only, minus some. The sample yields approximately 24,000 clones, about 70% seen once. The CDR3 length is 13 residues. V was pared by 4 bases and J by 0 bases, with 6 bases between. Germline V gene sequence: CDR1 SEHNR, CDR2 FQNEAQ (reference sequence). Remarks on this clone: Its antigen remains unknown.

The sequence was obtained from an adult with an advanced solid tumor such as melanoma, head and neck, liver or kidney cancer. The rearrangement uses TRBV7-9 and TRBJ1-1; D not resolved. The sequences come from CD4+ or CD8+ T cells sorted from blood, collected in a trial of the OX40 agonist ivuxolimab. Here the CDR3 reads CASSSVMNTEAFF. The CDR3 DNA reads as TGTGCCAGCAGCTCGGTAATGAACACTGAAGCTTTCTTT.